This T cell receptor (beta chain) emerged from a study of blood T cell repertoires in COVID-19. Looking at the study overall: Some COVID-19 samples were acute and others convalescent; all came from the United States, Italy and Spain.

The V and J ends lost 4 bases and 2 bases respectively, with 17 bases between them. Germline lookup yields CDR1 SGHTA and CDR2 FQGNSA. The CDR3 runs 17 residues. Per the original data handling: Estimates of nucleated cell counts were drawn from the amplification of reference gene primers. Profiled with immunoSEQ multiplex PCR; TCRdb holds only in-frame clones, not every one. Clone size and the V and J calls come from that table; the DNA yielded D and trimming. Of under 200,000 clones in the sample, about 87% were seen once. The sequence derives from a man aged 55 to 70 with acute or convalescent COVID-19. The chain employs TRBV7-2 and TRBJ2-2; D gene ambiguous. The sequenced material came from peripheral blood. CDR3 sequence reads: CASSYDGSRSNTGELFF. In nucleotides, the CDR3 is TGTGCCAGCAGCTACGACGGATCCAGGTCTAACACCGGGGAGCTGTTTTTT.